Below, 21 T cell receptor beta chains from the same sample are listed, as sequenced in a study of blood T cell repertoires in COVID-19. Sequencing used immunoSEQ multiplex PCR; TCRdb keeps in-frame clones, though not all of them. Altogether 110,000 to 150,000 clones are present, 80% to 90% being singletons, with the ten largest covering approximately 10%. The sequenced material came from peripheral blood. Receptors were obtained from a woman older than 75 with acute or convalescent COVID-19.

The CDR3 DNA sequence: TGCGCCAGCAGCCCCGGACAGGGAGACTCCTACGAGCAGTACTTC. Its protein is CASSPGQGDSYEQYF. This chain connects TRBV5-1 to TRBJ2-7; 8 bases line up with TRBD1. Trimming removed 4 bases from V and 0 bases from J; junction bases left unmatched: 6. This CDR3 comprises 15 residues. Germline values: CDR1 SGHRS, CDR2 YFSETQ.

This clone was detected once. The rearrangement uses TRBV9 and TRBJ1-4; the match to TRBD1 covers 8 bases. The V gene's germline CDR1 is SGDLS and CDR2 YYNGEE. This CDR3 is 15 amino acids long. With 0 bases clipped from V and 7 bases from J, the junction kept 5 bases outside the gene matches. The CDR3 DNA reads as TGTGCCAGCAGCGTAGGGGTAGGGACAGGTGAAAAACTGTTTTTT. Encoded protein: CASSVGVGTGEKLFF.

This chain connects TRBV6-6 to TRBJ2-7, with a possible D match to TRBD1 (5 bases). Trimming shortened V by 4 bases and J by 3 bases, and 13 bases separated the two germline ends. Germline V lookup: CDR1 MNHNY, CDR2 SVGAGI (reference sequence). The CDR3 totals 14 residues. CDR3 sequence (DNA): TGTGCCAGCAGTTTGGGGATCAGGGTCTACGAGCAGTACTTC. Its protein product is CASSLGIRVYEQYF.

This clone is a singleton in its sample. The genes are TRBV6-5 and TRBJ1-6; weak D call: TRBD1 (6 bases). Trimming pared 0 bases from V and 11 bases from J, leaving 14 bases between. Germline V gene lookup returns CDR1 MNHEY and CDR2 SVGAGI. The CDR3 is 15 residues long. CDR3 residues: CASSYSGTLGAPLHF. Here the CDR3 DNA reads TGTGCCAGCAGTTACTCGGGGACACTTGGGGCACCCCTCCACTTT.

This clone occurred a few times. The chain recombines TRBV5-1 with TRBJ2-7; D is perhaps TRBD2 (5 bases). The V end was cut by 3 bases, the J end by 2 bases, with 9 bases between. The CDR3 has 13 residues. Germline CDR1 reads SGHRS; CDR2 reads YFSETQ. The CDR3 DNA is TGCGCCAGCAGCTCCGAGGGAGCCTACGAGCAGTACTTC. Translated: CASSSEGAYEQYF.

This clone has a handful of counts. The chain carries TRBV2 and TRBJ2-2; 8 bases are a match to TRBD1. With V trimmed by 5 bases and J by 0 bases, 5 bases remained unmatched. CDR3 length: 16 amino acids. Germline CDR1 reads SNHLY; CDR2 reads FYNNEI. The CDR3: CASSLGTGPNTGELFF. The CDR3 DNA reads TGTGCCAGCAGTTTGGGGACAGGTCCGAACACCGGGGAGCTGTTTTTT.

The rearrangement links TRBV28 to TRBJ1-2; D is perhaps TRBD1 (5 bases). V gave up 6 bases and J gave up 1 base, with 9 bases separating them. The V gene's germline CDR1 is MDHEN and CDR2 SYDVKM. This CDR3 is built from 13 residues. The CDR3 DNA reads as TGTGCCAGCAGCGTCCAGGGTAACTATGGCTACACCTTC. This codes for CASSVQGNYGYTF.

A single count supports this clone. The chain recombines TRBV6-1 with TRBJ1-2, with D tentatively TRBD1 (5 bases). This CDR3 has 15 amino acids. V was trimmed by 1 base and J by 0 bases, leaving 9 bases between them. From germline, CDR1 is MNHNS and CDR2 SASEGT. CDR3: CASSEVGAANYGYTF. CDR3 DNA: TGTGCCAGCAGTGAAGTAGGGGCAGCTAACTATGGCTACACCTTC.

The genes are TRBV6-5 and TRBJ2-7; tentative D call: TRBD1 (7 bases). The CDR3 has 13 residues. The V gene's germline CDR1 is MNHEY and CDR2 SVGAGI. V lost 5 bases and J 4 bases, leaving 12 bases between the germline ends. The CDR3 DNA follows: TGTGCCAGCAGTCGCGGGACAGTATACGAGCAGTACTTC. It is translated as CASSRGTVYEQYF.

This sequence joins TRBV19 and TRBJ2-1, with 7 bases matching TRBD1. CDR1 and CDR2 (germline): LNHDA, SQIVND (reference sequence). V gave up 3 bases and J gave up 6 bases; unmatched junction bases: 14. The CDR3 totals 17 residues. The CDR3, as DNA: TGTGCCAGTAGTATCATCCCGACAGGGATCTACGGCAATGAGCAGTTCTTC. The encoded protein is CASSIIPTGIYGNEQFF.

The chain is built from TRBV28 and TRBJ2-7, with TRBD1 matching 8 bases. Germline CDR1 and CDR2: MDHEN and SYDVKM. The CDR3 is 14 residues long. Trimming removed 5 bases from V and 7 bases from J; junction bases left unmatched: 10. Written as DNA, the CDR3 is TGTGCCAGCAGTCCTCCGGACAGGGTGAGGGAGCAGTACTTC. Translation gives CASSPPDRVREQYF.

The chain combines TRBV15 with TRBJ1-2; 9 bases match TRBD1. CDR3 length: 14 residues. V shed 5 bases, J shed 4 bases, and the junction held 5 bases outside the gene matches. Germline V lookup: CDR1 LNHNV, CDR2 YYDKDF (reference sequence). The CDR3 DNA sequence: TGTGCCACCAGCCCGGGACAGGGTGGCTATGGCTACACCTTC. It yields the protein CATSPGQGGYGYTF. Looking up the rest from reference TRBV15 and TRBJ1-2 gives the full variable domain: DAMVIQNPRYQVTQFGKPVTLSCSQTLNHNVMYWYQQKSSQAPKLLFHYYDKDFNNEADTPDNFQSRRPNTSFCFLDIRSPGLGDTAMYLCATSPGQGGYGYTFGSGTRLTVV.

This clone appeared once. The chain joins TRBV6-2 or TRBV6-3 to TRBJ1-1, with 9 bases that match TRBD1. The CDR3 runs 16 residues. Germline lookup yields CDR1 MNHEY and CDR2 SVGEGT. V dropped 2 bases and J dropped 0; count of bases not matched to a gene: 4. In nucleotides, the CDR3 is TGTGCCAGCAGTTACGGACAGGGGAATTTGAACACTGAAGCTTTCTTT. Translation gives CASSYGQGNLNTEAFF.

V usage is TRBV9 and J usage is TRBJ2-7; TRBD2 matches at 7 bases. CDR3 length: 16 residues. Trimming cost V 3 bases and J 4 bases; bases outside gene matches: 13. CDR1 is SGDLS and CDR2 is YYNGEE in the germline V gene. CDR3: CASSAERRTRSYEQYF. The DNA of the CDR3 is TGTGCCAGCAGCGCCGAACGACGGACTAGGAGTTACGAGCAGTACTTC. The full variable domain, with the rest looked up from reference TRBV9 and TRBJ2-7, is DSGVTQTPKHLITATGQRVTLRCSPRSGDLSVYWYQQSLDQGLQFLIQYYNGEERAKGNILERFSAQQFPDLHSELNLSSLELGDSALYFCASSAERRTRSYEQYFGPGTRLTVT.

The chain recombines TRBV3-1 (or the pseudogene TRBV3-2) with TRBJ2-2; 7 bases agree with TRBD2. The CDR3 sequence is 18 residues long. The germline V gene encodes CDR1 LGHDT and CDR2 YNNKEL (reference sequence). V lost 3 bases and J lost 8; bases outside the gene matches: 18. CDR3 residues: CASSQAPVGGTFGGELFF. Here the CDR3 DNA reads TGTGCCAGCAGCCAGGCTCCCGTCGGGGGGACTTTTGGAGGGGAGCTGTTTTTT.

J is TRBJ1-1 and V is TRBV5-1, with TRBD1 matching 7 bases. The CDR3 extends over 14 amino acids. CDR1 SGHRS and CDR2 YFSETQ come from the germline V gene. Trimming took 8 bases from V and 3 from J; bases not matched to a gene: 10. CDR3 sequence: CASSLKTGDTEAFF. In DNA, the CDR3 is TGCGCCAGTTCACTAAAAACAGGGGACACTGAAGCTTTCTTT.

The chain combines TRBV3-1 (or the pseudogene TRBV3-2) with TRBJ1-2; possibly TRBD1 for D (6 bases). This CDR3 has 15 residues. Germline CDR1 and CDR2: LGHDT and YNNKEL (reference sequence). Trimming stripped 4 bases from V and 8 bases from J, with 20 bases between. CDR3 amino acids: CASSPIPGGGAGYTF. The CDR3 region has the DNA TGTGCCAGCAGCCCCATTCCGGGGGGGGGCGCCGGCTACACCTTC.

The V gene is TRBV28, the J gene TRBJ1-2, with D possibly matching TRBD1 (5 bases). The CDR3 runs 13 residues. Germline assignment: CDR1 MDHEN and CDR2 SYDVKM. Trimming removed 6 bases at V and 8 bases at J, with 16 bases between. The CDR3 region is CASSPGGGSGYTF. The CDR3 bases are TGTGCCAGCAGCCCTGGGGGGGGGAGCGGCTACACCTTC.

The rearrangement joins TRBV18 to TRBJ1-4, with D unclear. Trimming took off 3 bases at V and 1 base at J, with 6 bases between the two ends. The length of the CDR3 is 14 residues. Germline CDR1 is KGHSH and CDR2 is LQKENI. CDR3 region: CASSPGVTNEKLFF. DNA of the CDR3: TGTGCCAGCTCACCCGGGGTAACTAATGAAAAACTGTTTTTT.

The V gene is TRBV7-2, the J gene TRBJ2-1, with 10 bases fitting TRBD2. Germline CDR1 SGHTA, CDR2 FQGNSA. CDR3 length equals 16 residues. Germline trimming cut 5 bases from V and 4 bases from J; bases unmatched to any gene: 8. CDR3 sequence: CASSASGTSVYNEQFF. CDR3 coding DNA: TGTGCCAGCAGCGCATCCGGGACTAGCGTTTACAATGAGCAGTTCTTC.

The chain links TRBV2 to TRBJ2-2; D uncertain. Germline V gene data show CDR1 as SNHLY and CDR2 as FYNNEI. V was clipped by 1 base and J by 2 bases, with 8 bases between them. This CDR3 is 15 amino acids long. This CDR3 reads CASSEVAGNTGELFF. CDR3 DNA sequence: TGTGCCAGCAGTGAAGTGGCAGGAAACACCGGGGAGCTGTTTTTT.